The next 12 T cell receptor beta chains were all read from a single sample in a study of blood T cell repertoires in COVID-19 (dated by TCRdb to 2019 to 2021). Libraries were built with the immunoSEQ multiplex PCR assay. The clones in this table, taken by TCRdb from immuneACCESS, are in-frame only. Not every clone is retained; where verified, under half of the shortfall comes from an unresolved V gene, and the cause of the rest is unknown. This sample lists 25,000 to 30,000 clones; approximately 83% were detected once. Of the sample, about 29% is held by the ten largest clones. The sample was peripheral blood. The receptors stem from a woman of 80 years or more with COVID-19, enrolled during active disease.

This clone was observed once. J is TRBJ1-4 and V is TRBV6-6; D is ambiguous. V was clipped by 2 bases and J by 5 bases, with 15 bases between them. Per the germline V gene, CDR1 is MNHNY and CDR2 is SVGAGI (reference sequence). The CDR3 has 16 residues. The CDR3 sequence: CASSYVGWTGNEKLFF. The CDR3 bases are TGTGCCAGCAGTTACGTGGGTTGGACGGGAAATGAAAAACTGTTTTTT.

The rearrangement uses TRBV3-1 (or the pseudogene TRBV3-2) and TRBJ1-5, with 8 bases fitting TRBD1. Germline V gene sequence: CDR1 LGHDT, CDR2 YNNKEL (reference sequence). V lost 5 bases, J lost 7 bases, and 7 bases stayed unmatched. The CDR3 spans 14 residues. CDR3 protein: CASSYGQGGQPQHF. The CDR3 DNA follows: TGTGCCAGCAGCTACGGACAGGGAGGGCAGCCCCAGCATTTT.

The rearrangement uses TRBV21-1 and TRBJ1-2. TRBV21-1 is classified as a pseudogene. The length of the CDR3 is 17 residues. The CDR3 loop reads CASSKALVEGTNYGYTF. CDR3 DNA sequence: TGTGCCAGCAGCAAAGCGCTAGTGGAGGGGACTAACTATGGCTACACCTTC.

The chain recombines TRBV5-6 with TRBJ2-1; 9 bases fit TRBD2. The V segment lost 0 bases and the J segment 0 bases; nucleotides outside the gene matches: 10. The CDR3 runs 19 residues. Germline V gene sequence: CDR1 SGHDT, CDR2 YYEEEE. The CDR3 region is CASSLVTSGSPFSYNEQFF. In nucleotides, the CDR3 is TGTGCCAGCAGCTTGGTGACTAGCGGTTCTCCTTTCTCCTACAATGAGCAGTTCTTC. Looking up the rest from reference TRBV5-6 and TRBJ2-1 gives the full variable domain: DAGVTQSPTHLIKTRGQQVTLRCSPKSGHDTVSWYQQALGQGPQFIFQYYEEEERQRGNFPDRFSGHQFPNYSSELNVNALLLGDSALYLCASSLVTSGSPFSYNEQFFGPGTRLTVL.

The chain employs TRBV11-2 and TRBJ2-5, with D tentatively TRBD1 (5 bases). This CDR3 spans 13 amino acids. From germline, CDR1 is SGHAT and CDR2 FQNNGV. V shed 3 bases and J shed 4 bases, with 9 bases lying between them. In nucleotides, the CDR3 is TGTGCCAGCAGCTTCTCAGGGCTAGAGACCCAGTACTTC. It specifies CASSFSGLETQYF.

The V gene is TRBV19, the J gene TRBJ2-2; D unresolved. V lost 7 bases and J 1 base, leaving 4 bases between the germline ends. The CDR3 totals 12 residues. Germline V gene data show CDR1 as LNHDA and CDR2 as SQIVND (reference sequence). Here the CDR3 DNA reads TGTGCCAGTACCCGGAACACCGGGGAGCTGTTTTTT. Amino acid sequence: CASTRNTGELFF.

This sequence joins TRBV4-2 and TRBJ1-1; D is uncertain. Germline CDR1 LGHNA, CDR2 YNFKEQ. Trimming left V 4 bases short and J 3 bases short, with 6 bases between. The CDR3 is made up of 12 amino acids. The CDR3, as DNA: TGTGCCAGCAGCCGAGGTTACACTGAAGCTTTCTTT. Its protein is CASSRGYTEAFF.

The chain joins TRBV18 to TRBJ2-4; D is undetermined. The CDR3 is made up of 11 amino acids. Trimming cost V 3 bases and J 10 bases, with 7 bases left between them. Germline loops: CDR1 KGHSH, CDR2 LQKENI. The DNA of the CDR3 is TGTGCCAGCTCACCCGAGAGGATTCAGTACTTC. Its protein is CASSPERIQYF.

The chain couples TRBV25-1 to TRBJ2-3; no clear D. Per the germline V gene, CDR1 is MGHDK and CDR2 is SYGVNS. The CDR3 sequence is 11 residues long. V dropped 7 bases and J dropped 6 bases, with 8 bases sitting between them. The CDR3 nucleotides are TGTGCCAGCAAGCTGAGTGATACGCAGTATTTT. Amino acid sequence: CASKLSDTQYF.

V usage is TRBV7-9 and J usage is TRBJ1-1; 9 bases are shared with TRBD1. The trim removed 1 base at V and 0 bases at J, leaving 0 bases unmatched. The CDR3 consists of 15 residues. The germline V gene has CDR1 SEHNR and CDR2 FQNEAQ (reference sequence). CDR3 in DNA: TGTGCCAGCAGCTTAGGGACAGGGGTGAACACTGAAGCTTTCTTT. Amino acids: CASSLGTGVNTEAFF.

This clone was recorded once. The gene calls are TRBV11-2 and TRBJ2-7; the D gene is possibly TRBD1 (6 bases). Germline CDR1 and CDR2: SGHAT and FQNNGV. The CDR3 has 13 residues. Trimming shortened V by 4 bases and J by 3 bases, and 10 bases separated the two germline ends. CDR3: CASSYGQIYEQYF. CDR3 sequence (DNA): TGTGCCAGCAGCTATGGACAGATCTACGAGCAGTACTTC.

The rearrangement links TRBV18 to TRBJ2-3; D unresolved. Deletions cut 3 bases from V and 7 bases from J, with 5 bases between. The germline gives CDR1 KGHSH, CDR2 LQKENI. This CDR3 has 11 residues. CDR3 bases: TGTGCCAGCTCACCGGAGAATACGCAGTATTTT. Encoded protein: CASSPENTQYF. The full variable domain, its missing parts supplied by reference TRBV18 and TRBJ2-3, is NAGVMQNPRHLVRRRGQEARLRCSPMKGHSHVYWYRQLPEEGLKFMVYLQKENIIDESGMPKERFSAEFPKEGPSILRIQQVVRGDSAAYFCASSPENTQYFGPGTRLTVL.